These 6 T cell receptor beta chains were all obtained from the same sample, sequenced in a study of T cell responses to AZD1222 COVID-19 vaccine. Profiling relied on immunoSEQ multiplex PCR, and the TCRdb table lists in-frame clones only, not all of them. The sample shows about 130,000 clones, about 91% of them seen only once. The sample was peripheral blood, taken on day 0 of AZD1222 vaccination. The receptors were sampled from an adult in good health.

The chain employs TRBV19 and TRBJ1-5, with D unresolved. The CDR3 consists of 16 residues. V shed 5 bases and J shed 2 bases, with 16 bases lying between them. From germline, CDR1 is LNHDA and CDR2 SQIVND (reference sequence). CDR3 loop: CASSSAWRGGNQPQHF. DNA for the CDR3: TGTGCCAGTAGTTCGGCGTGGCGTGGGGGCAATCAGCCCCAGCATTTT. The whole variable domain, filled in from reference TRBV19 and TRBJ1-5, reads DGGITQSPKYLFRKEGQNVTLSCEQNLNHDAMYWYRQDPGQGLRLIYYSQIVNDFQKGDIAEGYSVSREKKESFPLTVTSAQKNPTAFYLCASSSAWRGGNQPQHFGDGTRLSIL.

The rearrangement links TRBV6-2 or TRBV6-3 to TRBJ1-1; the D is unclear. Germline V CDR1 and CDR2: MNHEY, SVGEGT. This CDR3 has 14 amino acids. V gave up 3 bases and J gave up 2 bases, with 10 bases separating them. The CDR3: CASSYGLLNTEAFF. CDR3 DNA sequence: TGTGCCAGCAGTTATGGGCTCCTAAACACTGAAGCTTTCTTT.

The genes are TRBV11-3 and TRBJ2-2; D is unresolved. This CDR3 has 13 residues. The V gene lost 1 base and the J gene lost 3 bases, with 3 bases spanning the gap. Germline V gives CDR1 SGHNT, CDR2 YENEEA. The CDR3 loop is CASSLAHTGELFF. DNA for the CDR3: TGTGCCAGCAGCTTAGCCCACACCGGGGAGCTGTTTTTT.

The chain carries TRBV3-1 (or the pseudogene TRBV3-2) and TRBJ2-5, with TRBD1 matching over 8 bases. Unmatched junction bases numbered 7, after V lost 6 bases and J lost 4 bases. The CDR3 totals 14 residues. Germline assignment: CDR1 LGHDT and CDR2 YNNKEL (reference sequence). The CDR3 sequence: CASRRDRSRETQYF. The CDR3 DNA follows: TGTGCCAGCAGACGGGACAGGTCTAGAGAGACCCAGTACTTC.

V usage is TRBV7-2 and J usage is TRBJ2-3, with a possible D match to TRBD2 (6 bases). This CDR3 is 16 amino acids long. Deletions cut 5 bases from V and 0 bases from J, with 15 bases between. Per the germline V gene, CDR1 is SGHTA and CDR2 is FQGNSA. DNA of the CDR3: TGTGCCAGCAGCCGGAGGGCCCTGACAAGCACAGATACGCAGTATTTT. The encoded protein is CASSRRALTSTDTQYF.

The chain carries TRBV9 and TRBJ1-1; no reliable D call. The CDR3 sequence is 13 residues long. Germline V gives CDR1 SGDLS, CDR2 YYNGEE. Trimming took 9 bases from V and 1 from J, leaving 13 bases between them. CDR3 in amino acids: CATARHPNTEAFF. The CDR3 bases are TGTGCCACCGCCCGACACCCGAACACTGAAGCTTTCTTT.